This T cell receptor (beta chain) was sequenced during a study of PD-1 blockade in classical Hodgkin lymphoma. Overall study results and limits: Relapsed/refractory patients reportedly had the lowest baseline TCR diversity, below newly diagnosed patients, who were below healthy donors. It was CD4+ TCR diversity, not CD8+, that rose significantly by C4D1. With respect to the repertoire differences, their causes, possibly disease activity or prior therapy, remain undefined.

Notes on this clone: Its cognate antigen is unknown.

The table came from immunoSEQ multiplex PCR; TCRdb's copy has only in-frame clones and leaves some out. The data hold about 21,000 clones, with 65% to 75% observed a single time. Brentuximab vedotin exposure varied among the patients, all of whom had relapsed after autologous stem cell transplantation. The TCR comes from a human donor with classical Hodgkin lymphoma. The sequencing used peripheral blood mononuclear cells (PBMCs), collected at baseline.

The CDR3 nucleotides read TGTGCCAGCAGCTTAGGGGCAGGGGTAACCTCTGGCTACACCTTC. Translating gives CASSLGAGVTSGYTF. This chain joins TRBV7-8 and TRBJ1-2, with TRBD1 as a possible D gene (6 bases). The germline V gene has CDR1 SGHVS and CDR2 FQNEAQ. The CDR3 spans 15 residues. V lost 1 base to trimming and J lost 7 bases, with 16 bases between them.